What follows are 20 T cell receptor beta chains derived from one specimen sequenced in a study of tumor-infiltrating lymphocytes in primary liver carcinoma. Without any cell sorting, roughly 20-30 mg of bulk tissue yielded co-extracted RNA and DNA. With a constant-region primer, TCR beta cDNA was made from approximately 450 ng of total RNA. What produced the TCR beta libraries was three nested multiplex PCR rounds using slightly modified ARM-PCR. Use of TRBV1-TRBV30 forward primers with a C-beta reverse primer characterized the first two PCR rounds, which lasted 10 cycles each. TCRdb passed the multiplex PCR reads through MiXCR, listing each CDR3 protein once. The data show 95,000 to 150,000 distinct CDR3 sequences, 50% to 70% seen once. The specimen was liver tumor tissue from sampling region 1. Subset here: tumor region T1, superior pole. The source is a woman aged 55-75 years with primary liver carcinoma and hepatitis B virus infection.

In the case of this clonotype: Compared with germline, one end of the junction differs, possibly owing to a read error. The genes are TRBV4-1 and TRBJ1-1; perhaps TRBD1 as D (5 bases). CDR3 size: 13 residues. Germline CDR1 MGHRA, CDR2 YSYEKL. The CDR3 here is CASSHARETEAYF. The CDR3 bases are TGCGCCAGCAGCCACGCCAGGGAGACTGAAGCTTACTTT.

This chain links TRBV11-2 with TRBJ2-1; 8 bases are a match to TRBD2. This CDR3 region has 16 residues. Germline V gene sequence: CDR1 SGHAT, CDR2 FQNNGV. The CDR3 loop is CVTETTAGVTYNEQFF. CDR3 in DNA: TGTGTCACAGAGACGACAGCGGGAGTAACGTACAATGAGCAGTTCTTC.

With regard to this clonotype: The junction and the germline gene differ at one end; a read error may be behind it. In nucleotides, the CDR3 is TGTGCTAGCAGCTTAAGGCAACATGCGGGAGAGTCACACTTT. As protein: CASSLRQHAGESHF. The chain couples TRBV11-1 to TRBJ2-3; 7 nucleotides match TRBD2. Germline CDR1 and CDR2: SGHAT and FQDESV (reference sequence). There are 14 residues in the CDR3.

For this clonotype: A single base separates this from a much larger clone, so it may be a read error. V and J are TRBV6-6 and TRBJ2-5; 7 bases line up with TRBD1. Germline V gene data show CDR1 as MNHNY and CDR2 as SVGAGI (reference sequence). CDR3 length: 17 residues. The CDR3 nucleotides read TGTGTCAGCAGTTCTCACGCTTCTGGGACAGAAAAAGAGACCCAGTACTTC. Translated, it gives CVSSSHASGTEKETQYF.

This chain connects TRBV28 to TRBJ1-2; D not resolved. Germline values: CDR1 MDHEN, CDR2 SYDVKM. CDR3 length: 12 amino acids. Trimming pared 5 bases from V and 3 bases from J, leaving 7 bases between. The CDR3 spells CASSIIDYGYTF. The CDR3 DNA sequence: TGTGCCAGCAGTATCATCGACTATGGCTACACCTTC.

This clonotype was counted a single time. The junction and the germline gene differ at one end; a read error may be behind it. J is TRBJ2-3 and V is TRBV7-8; D not certain. Germline V gene lookup returns CDR1 SGHVS and CDR2 FQNEAQ. The CDR3 covers 16 residues. The CDR3 loop reads CASSLALDGRTDTEYF. The CDR3 nucleotides read TGTGCCAGCAGCTTAGCCCTGGACGGACGCACAGATACGGAGTATTTT.

Turning to this clonotype: The junction and the germline gene differ at one end; a read error may be behind it. The chain uses TRBV6-6 and TRBJ2-1; D is uncertain. This CDR3 has 13 amino acids. Germline values: CDR1 MNHNY, CDR2 SVGAGI (reference sequence). The CDR3 DNA reads as TGTGTCAGCATAAACGGCAATTACAATGAGCAGTTCTTC. It translates to CVSINGNYNEQFF.

To note about this clonotype: This may be a read error: a much more frequent sequence differs by one nucleotide. The chain is built from TRBV12-3 or TRBV12-4 and TRBJ2-3, with 7 bases aligning to TRBD2. After removal of 6 bases from V and 3 bases from J, the junction contained 15 bases not matched to a gene. The CDR3 contains 17 residues. For the CDR3, the DNA is TGTGCCAGCAGCCGCTGGGGAGCGGGATGGATGACAGATACGCAGTATTTT. Protein sequence: CASSRWGAGWMTDTQYF.

This sequence joins TRBV7-9 and TRBJ2-1, with D tentatively TRBD1 (5 bases). The CDR3 has 13 amino acids. Germline CDR1 SEHNR, CDR2 FQNEAQ (reference sequence). Trimming removed 5 bases from V and 9 bases from J, with 14 bases in between. CDR3 DNA: TGTGCCAGCAGCCCGACAGAGAAGGTTGAGCAGTTCTTC. Translating it yields CASSPTEKVEQFF.

This clonotype was observed at least ten times. The V gene is TRBV7-8, the J gene TRBJ2-7; 7 bases align to TRBD1. The CDR3 has 14 residues. Germline-derived CDR1 and CDR2 are SGHVS and FQNEAQ. V lost 5 bases, J lost 2 bases, and 6 bases stayed unmatched. CDR3 amino acids: CASSQGQSPYEQYF. The DNA for the CDR3 is TGTGCCAGCAGCCAGGGACAGTCACCCTACGAGCAGTACTTC.

This clonotype was counted many times. The chain has TRBV6-6 and TRBJ1-3; 9 bases are a match to TRBD1. Germline V CDR1 and CDR2: MNHNY, SVGAGI (reference sequence). Trimming at V came to 0 bases and at J to 7 bases, leaving 4 bases not matched to a gene. The CDR3 consists of 15 residues. The CDR3 is CASSYSRDRVNTIYF. In nucleotides, the CDR3 is TGTGCCAGCAGTTACTCGAGGGACAGGGTTAACACCATATATTTT.

The chain combines TRBV28 with TRBJ2-3, with D tentatively TRBD1 or TRBD2 (5 bases each). In germline, CDR1 is MDHEN, CDR2 SYDVKM. The CDR3 contains 14 residues. Trimming removed 7 bases at V and 2 bases at J, with 13 bases between. CDR3 protein: CASKGTSYTDTQYF. As DNA, the CDR3 is TGTGCCAGCAAAGGGACCTCATACACAGATACGCAGTATTTT.

This clonotype was seen only a few times. A much bigger clone sits one base away, suggesting this may be a read error. The chain links TRBV6-1 to TRBJ2-7; D remains unclear. Germline-derived CDR1 and CDR2 are MNHNS and SASEGT. The CDR3 has 17 residues. The CDR3 region has the DNA TGTGCCAGCAGTGAAAGCTGGCTGAACAATAGAGGCTACGGGCAGTACTTC. This encodes CASSESWLNNRGYGQYF.

The chain couples TRBV11-2 to TRBJ2-7, with 7 bases aligning to TRBD1. The CDR3 is 15 residues long. Germline assignment: CDR1 SGHAT and CDR2 FQNNGV. After removal of 2 bases from V and 13 bases from J, the junction contained 17 bases not matched to a gene. The DNA for the CDR3 is TGTGCCAGCAGCTTAACGGGACAGCCCTCCTACGAACAATACTTC. Amino acid sequence: CASSLTGQPSYEQYF.

There are many counts of this clonotype. This chain uses TRBV29-1 with TRBJ2-5; weak D call: TRBD2 (6 bases). There are 15 residues in the CDR3. Per germline, CDR1 SQVTM and CDR2 ANQGSEA. V dropped 3 bases and J dropped 5 bases, with 19 bases sitting between them. The CDR3, as DNA: TGCAGCGTTGATTTCGGCGGAGGGCTGGGGGAGACCCAGTACTTC. Amino acids: CSVDFGGGLGETQYF.

To note about this clonotype: At one boundary the junction diverges from the germline segment, which might be a read error. The V call is TRBV7-8, the J call TRBJ2-4, with 7 bases aligning to TRBD2. From germline, CDR1 is SGHVS and CDR2 FQNEAQ. This CDR3 is 16 amino acids long. CDR3 amino acids: CTSSLAATGGTNIQHF. The CDR3 nucleotides are TGTACCAGCAGCTTAGCGGCCACGGGGGGAACAAACATTCAGCACTTC.

As to this clonotype: This may be a read error, as it is one base from a much larger clone. The chain recombines TRBV10-3 with TRBJ1-2; D gene ambiguous. CDR3 length: 13 residues. CDR1 is ENHRY and CDR2 is SYGVKD in the germline V gene. As DNA, the CDR3 is TGTGCCATCAATGAGGCTTATAACTATGGCTACACCTTC. Its protein is CAINEAYNYGYTF.

This chain uses TRBV12-3 or TRBV12-4 with TRBJ2-7; TRBD1 matches at 10 bases. This CDR3 has 16 residues. V lost 4 bases to trimming and J lost 6 bases; unmatched junction nucleotides: 12. CDR3 sequence reads: CASSSPRQGASGEQYF. DNA of the CDR3: TGTGCCAGCAGTTCTCCTAGACAGGGGGCCTCGGGCGAGCAGTACTTC.

On this clonotype itself: This could be a read error, since a much larger clone is one nucleotide away. This rearrangement joins TRBV6-6 to TRBJ2-1; unclear D gene. Germline V lookup: CDR1 MNHNY, CDR2 SVGAGI (reference sequence). The V and J ends lost 1 base and 6 bases respectively, with 4 bases between them. CDR3 length: 12 residues. The CDR3 sequence: CASSYLSNEQFF. The CDR3 DNA reads TGTGCCAGCAGTTACTTAAGCAATGAGCAGTTCTTC.

The chain joins TRBV5-1 to TRBJ1-1, with D unclear. The germline CDR1 and CDR2 sequences are SGHRS and YFSETQ. Trimming took off 4 bases at V and 4 bases at J, with 11 bases between the two ends. The CDR3 is made up of 13 amino acids. The CDR3 nucleotides are TGCGCCAGCAGCAACCGACGGGGCACTGAAGCTTTCTTT. It translates to CASSNRRGTEAFF. The entire variable domain, with the rest obtained from reference TRBV5-1 and TRBJ1-1, is as follows: KAGVTQTPRYLIKTRGQQVTLSCSPISGHRSVSWYQQTPGQGLQFLFEYFSETQRNKGNFPGRFSGRQFSNSRSEMNVSTLELGDSALYLCASSNRRGTEAFFGQGTRLTVV.